This T cell receptor beta chain was recorded in a study of cytomegalovirus exposure and HLA in healthy donors. Points from the study as a whole: Later findings reportedly placed an Asian-associated ancestry cluster below the roughly 700-donor mean for N-insertions. Among TCR sequences, most were rare, though some public TCRs appeared in many donors. In vitro testing confirmed a few CMV-associated chains as specific for CMV antigens.

In regard to this clone: Its antigen is still unknown.

Healthy people donating bone marrow made up the donors. Germline V CDR1 and CDR2: SQVTM, ANQGSEA. V dropped 3 bases and J dropped 0 bases, with 11 bases sitting between them. The CDR3 is 14 amino acids. PCR involved 60 Vbeta and 13 Jbeta primers. This table comes from immunoSEQ multiplex PCR, and its TCRdb copy is limited to in-frame clones, with some not included. Among fewer than 200,000 clones, roughly nine tenths were seen once, and the ten largest hold approximately 0.85%. Sequencing was done on a sample of PBMCs. The gene calls are TRBV29-1 and TRBJ2-5; TRBD1 might be the D (5 bases). The origin of this receptor is a woman in her twenties or thirties in good health and CMV-seronegative. The CDR3 DNA sequence: TGCAGCGTTGAGGCGTACAGGTACCAAGAGACCCAGTACTTC. It is translated as CSVEAYRYQETQYF.